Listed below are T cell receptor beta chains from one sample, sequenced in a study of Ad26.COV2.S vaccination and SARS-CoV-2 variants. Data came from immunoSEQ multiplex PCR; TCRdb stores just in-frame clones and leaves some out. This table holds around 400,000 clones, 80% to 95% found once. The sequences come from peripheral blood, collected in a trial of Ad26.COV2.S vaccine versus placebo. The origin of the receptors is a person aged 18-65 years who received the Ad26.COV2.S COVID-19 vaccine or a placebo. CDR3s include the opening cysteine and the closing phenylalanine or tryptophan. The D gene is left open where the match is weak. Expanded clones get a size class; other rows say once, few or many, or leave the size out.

CDR3 protein: CASSEYGGETQYF
CDR3 DNA: TGTGCCAGCAGTGAATATGGAGGAGAGACCCAGTACTTC
clone size: -
J gene: TRBJ2-5
D gene: -
V gene: TRBV25-1

CDR3 protein: CASRGRDSSTYEQYF
CDR3 DNA: TGTGCCAGCAGAGGCCGGGACAGTTCCACCTACGAGCAGTACTTC
clone size: -
J gene: TRBJ2-7
D gene: TRBD1
V gene: TRBV6-5

CDR3 protein: CAISDRTSGNLTYEQYF
CDR3 DNA: TGTGCCATCAGTGACAGGACTAGCGGGAATCTAACTTACGAGCAGTACTTC
clone size: -
J gene: TRBJ2-7
D gene: TRBD2
V gene: TRBV10-3

CDR3 protein: CASSKGPSGSRTGELFF
CDR3 DNA: TGTGCCAGCAGCAAAGGCCCTAGCGGGAGTAGGACCGGGGAGCTGTTTTTT
clone size: -
J gene: TRBJ2-2
D gene: -
V gene: TRBV21-1

CDR3 protein: CASSWTGGGSYEQYF
CDR3 DNA: TGTGCCAGCAGCTGGACAGGGGGAGGCTCCTACGAGCAGTACTTC
clone size: -
J gene: TRBJ2-7
D gene: TRBD1
V gene: TRBV28

CDR3 protein: CASSRVTTSVAEQYF
CDR3 DNA: TGTGCCAGCTCAAGGGTCACGACTAGCGTCGCCGAGCAGTACTTC
clone size: -
J gene: TRBJ2-7
D gene: TRBD2
V gene: TRBV18

CDR3 protein: CASSVAGLASSEQFF
CDR3 DNA: TGTGCCAGCAGCGTAGCGGGACTAGCTAGTAGTGAGCAGTTCTTC
clone size: -
J gene: TRBJ2-1
D gene: TRBD2
V gene: TRBV9

CDR3 protein: CASGLRRLAGPTQGRKCTGELFF
CDR3 DNA: TGTGCCAGCGGCCTTAGGCGGCTAGCGGGACCTACGCAGGGTAGAAAGTGCACCGGGGAGCTGTTTTTT
clone size: -
J gene: TRBJ2-2
D gene: TRBD2
V gene: TRBV6-2/TRBV6-3

CDR3 protein: CASSESWGQIYEQYF
CDR3 DNA: TGTGCCAGCAGTGAATCTTGGGGACAGATCTACGAGCAGTACTTC
clone size: -
J gene: TRBJ2-7
D gene: TRBD1
V gene: TRBV6-1

CDR3 protein: CASSYRGVAAYNEQFF
CDR3 DNA: TGTGCCAGCAGTTACAGGGGAGTAGCCGCCTACAATGAGCAGTTCTTC
clone size: few
J gene: TRBJ2-1
D gene: -
V gene: TRBV6-5

CDR3 protein: CASSQGGTRVVGTQYF
CDR3 DNA: TGTGCCAGCAGCCAAGGCGGGACTAGAGTGGTTGGGACCCAGTACTTC
clone size: -
J gene: TRBJ2-5
D gene: TRBD2
V gene: TRBV14

CDR3 protein: CASSYGGTGAYNEQFF
CDR3 DNA: TGTGCCAGCAGTTACGGGGGGACAGGGGCCTACAATGAGCAGTTCTTC
clone size: -
J gene: TRBJ2-1
D gene: TRBD1
V gene: TRBV6-5

CDR3 protein: CASSLVSPNEQFF
CDR3 DNA: TGTGCCAGCAGCTTAGTGTCCCCCAATGAGCAGTTCTTC
clone size: -
J gene: TRBJ2-1
D gene: -
V gene: TRBV11-2

CDR3 protein: CASSFQSGNEQFF
CDR3 DNA: TGTGCCAGCAGTTTCCAAAGCGGGAATGAGCAGTTCTTC
clone size: -
J gene: TRBJ2-1
D gene: -
V gene: TRBV6-5

CDR3 protein: CASSYTGAGGTDTQYF
CDR3 DNA: TGTGCCAGCAGTTACACGGGAGCGGGAGGTACAGATACGCAGTATTTT
clone size: -
J gene: TRBJ2-3
D gene: TRBD2
V gene: TRBV6-2/TRBV6-3

CDR3 protein: CASSFRGRGDNSPLHF
CDR3 DNA: TGTGCCAGCAGTTTTCGTGGCCGGGGTGATAATTCACCCCTCCACTTT
clone size: -
J gene: TRBJ1-6
D gene: -
V gene: TRBV28

CDR3 protein: CASSIDRPYEQYF
CDR3 DNA: TGTGCCAGCAGCATAGACAGGCCCTACGAGCAGTACTTC
clone size: -
J gene: TRBJ2-7
D gene: -
V gene: TRBV21-1

CDR3 protein: CASSLRTSGVYEQFF
CDR3 DNA: TGTGCCAGCAGTTTAAGGACTAGCGGGGTCTATGAGCAGTTCTTC
clone size: -
J gene: TRBJ2-1
D gene: TRBD2
V gene: TRBV6-5

CDR3 protein: CASSIEAREYNEQFF
CDR3 DNA: TGTGCCAGTAGTATAGAGGCCCGGGAGTACAATGAGCAGTTCTTC
clone size: -
J gene: TRBJ2-1
D gene: -
V gene: TRBV19

CDR3 protein: CASSASGSNPEQFF
CDR3 DNA: TGTGCCAGCAGCGCCAGCGGATCGAACCCTGAGCAGTTCTTC
clone size: -
J gene: TRBJ2-1
D gene: -
V gene: TRBV9

CDR3 protein: CAWSPRWDTEAFF
CDR3 DNA: TGTGCCTGGAGTCCCCGGTGGGACACTGAAGCTTTCTTT
clone size: -
J gene: TRBJ1-1
D gene: -
V gene: TRBV30

CDR3 protein: CASRYRRTTGELFF
CDR3 DNA: TGTGCCAGCAGGTACAGGAGAACCACCGGGGAGCTGTTTTTT
clone size: -
J gene: TRBJ2-2
D gene: -
V gene: TRBV6-2/TRBV6-3

CDR3 protein: CASSRRVSSYNEQFF
CDR3 DNA: TGTGCCAGCAGTCGCCGGGTAAGCTCCTACAATGAGCAGTTCTTC
clone size: -
J gene: TRBJ2-1
D gene: -
V gene: TRBV6-2/TRBV6-3

CDR3 protein: CAWSEHRGEKLFF
CDR3 DNA: TGTGCCTGGAGTGAACACAGGGGAGAAAAACTGTTTTTT
clone size: -
J gene: TRBJ1-4
D gene: TRBD1
V gene: TRBV30

CDR3 protein: CASSFGPSQETQYF
CDR3 DNA: TGCGCCAGCAGCTTCGGGCCTAGCCAAGAGACCCAGTACTTC
clone size: -
J gene: TRBJ2-5
D gene: -
V gene: TRBV5-1

CDR3 protein: CASSPPQGLVGDTQYF
CDR3 DNA: TGTGCCAGCTCACCCCCACAGGGGCTGGTAGGAGATACGCAGTATTTT
clone size: -
J gene: TRBJ2-3
D gene: TRBD1
V gene: TRBV18

CDR3 protein: CASSVGVSGGEQYF
CDR3 DNA: TGTGCCAGCAGCGTAGGCGTTAGCGGGGGAGAGCAGTACTTC
clone size: -
J gene: TRBJ2-7
D gene: TRBD2
V gene: TRBV9

CDR3 protein: CASSFGRGYGYTF
CDR3 DNA: TGTGCCAGCAGTTTCGGCAGGGGCTATGGCTACACCTTC
clone size: -
J gene: TRBJ1-2
D gene: -
V gene: TRBV12-3/TRBV12-4

CDR3 protein: CASRIIAGVRDEQFF
CDR3 DNA: TGTGCCAGTAGAATAATAGCGGGAGTTCGCGATGAGCAGTTCTTC
clone size: -
J gene: TRBJ2-1
D gene: TRBD2
V gene: TRBV19

CDR3 protein: CASSQGPSLVYEQYF
CDR3 DNA: TGTGCCAGCAGCCAAGGGCCCTCTTTGGTCTACGAGCAGTACTTC
clone size: -
J gene: TRBJ2-7
D gene: -
V gene: TRBV7-2

CDR3 protein: CATTSGGGEETQYF
CDR3 DNA: TGTGCCACCACTAGCGGAGGGGGGGAAGAGACCCAGTACTTC
clone size: few
J gene: TRBJ2-5
D gene: TRBD2
V gene: TRBV2

CDR3 protein: CASSPRTGNTEAFF
CDR3 DNA: TGTGCCAGCAGCCCGAGGACAGGGAACACTGAAGCTTTCTTT
clone size: -
J gene: TRBJ1-1
D gene: TRBD1
V gene: TRBV7-9

CDR3 protein: CASSWGTGNTIYF
CDR3 DNA: TGTGCCAGCAGTTGGGGGACTGGAAACACCATATATTTT
clone size: -
J gene: TRBJ1-3
D gene: -
V gene: TRBV2

CDR3 protein: CASSIDRNTEAFF
CDR3 DNA: TGTGCCAGCAGCATCGACCGGAACACTGAAGCTTTCTTT
clone size: -
J gene: TRBJ1-1
D gene: -
V gene: TRBV5-4

CDR3 protein: CSVEDRREETQYF
CDR3 DNA: TGCAGCGTTGAGGACAGACGGGAAGAGACCCAGTACTTC
clone size: -
J gene: TRBJ2-5
D gene: -
V gene: TRBV29-1

CDR3 protein: CASSLLPSGSNYEQYF
CDR3 DNA: TGTGCCAGCAGCTTACTTCCTAGCGGGAGTAACTACGAGCAGTACTTC
clone size: -
J gene: TRBJ2-7
D gene: TRBD2
V gene: TRBV7-8

CDR3 protein: CSDQKRTSGKSEQFF
CDR3 DNA: TGCAGCGACCAAAAGAGGACTAGCGGGAAGAGCGAGCAGTTCTTC
clone size: -
J gene: TRBJ2-1
D gene: TRBD2
V gene: TRBV29-1

CDR3 protein: CASSQTRNTEAFF
CDR3 DNA: TGTGCCAGCTCACAAACACGAAACACTGAAGCTTTCTTT
clone size: -
J gene: TRBJ1-1
D gene: -
V gene: TRBV18

CDR3 protein: CASGLANTDTQYF
CDR3 DNA: TGTGCCAGCGGACTAGCGAATACAGATACGCAGTATTTT
clone size: -
J gene: TRBJ2-3
D gene: TRBD2
V gene: TRBV12-3/TRBV12-4

CDR3 protein: CASSLGSTSQHF
CDR3 DNA: TGTGCCAGCAGCTTAGGGTCTACGTCCCAGCATTTT
clone size: -
J gene: TRBJ1-5
D gene: -
V gene: TRBV7-9

CDR3 protein: CASSLSTHSNQPQHF
CDR3 DNA: TGCGCCAGCAGTCTGTCGACACATAGCAATCAGCCCCAGCATTTT
clone size: -
J gene: TRBJ1-5
D gene: -
V gene: TRBV23-1

CDR3 protein: CASSVQGAGANVLTF
CDR3 DNA: TGTGCCAGCAGTGTGCAGGGGGCTGGGGCCAACGTCCTGACTTTC
clone size: once
J gene: TRBJ2-6
D gene: TRBD1
V gene: TRBV6-6

CDR3 protein: CASSPSGQGDETQYF
CDR3 DNA: TGTGCCAGCAGCCCTTCGGGACAGGGAGATGAGACCCAGTACTTC
clone size: -
J gene: TRBJ2-5
D gene: TRBD1
V gene: TRBV28

CDR3 protein: CASSLGSGLYNEQFF
CDR3 DNA: TGTGCCAGCAGCTTGGGTAGCGGTCTCTACAATGAGCAGTTCTTC
clone size: -
J gene: TRBJ2-1
D gene: -
V gene: TRBV5-4

CDR3 protein: CASSLQGANEKLFF
CDR3 DNA: TGTGCCAGCAGCTTGCAGGGGGCTAATGAAAAACTGTTTTTT
clone size: -
J gene: TRBJ1-4
D gene: TRBD1
V gene: TRBV5-4